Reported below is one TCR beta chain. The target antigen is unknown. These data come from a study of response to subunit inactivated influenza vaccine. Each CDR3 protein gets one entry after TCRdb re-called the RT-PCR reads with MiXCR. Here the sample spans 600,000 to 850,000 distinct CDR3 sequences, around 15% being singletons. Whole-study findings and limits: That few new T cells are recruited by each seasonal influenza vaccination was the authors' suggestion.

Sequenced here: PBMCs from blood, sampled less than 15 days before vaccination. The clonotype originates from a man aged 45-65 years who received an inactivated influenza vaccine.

The CDR3, as DNA: TGTGCCAGCAGCCCTATCGGGGTGAGCGGACGGACTCAGTACTTC. This translates into CASSPIGVSGRTQYF. The chain uses TRBV12-3 or TRBV12-4 and TRBJ2-5, with D possibly being TRBD2 (5 bases). Deletions cut 6 bases from V and 11 bases from J, with 25 bases between. The CDR3 is 15 residues long.